What follows are 16 T cell receptor beta chains derived from one specimen sequenced in a study of control samples from healthy donors and cancer patients. Using immunoSEQ multiplex PCR, the repertoire was profiled, and TCRdb retains in-frame clones only, with some absent. The profile shows about 410,000 clones, around 90% of them singletons. The sequenced sample consisted of PBMCs. The receptors were gathered from a man in his forties or fifties with head and neck cancer.

The rearrangement uses TRBV30 and TRBJ1-2, with TRBD1 as a possible D gene (6 bases). The V gene lost 2 bases and the J gene lost 7 bases, with 17 bases spanning the gap. The germline CDR1 and CDR2 sequences are GTSNPN and SVGIG (reference sequence). This CDR3 spans 14 amino acids. CDR3 in amino acids: CAWSLQSTGTGYTF. The CDR3, as DNA: TGTGCCTGGAGTCTACAGTCGACAGGAACTGGCTACACCTTC.

V is TRBV10-3 and J is TRBJ2-1, with D tentatively TRBD1 (5 bases). The length of the CDR3 is 14 residues. The germline V gene encodes CDR1 ENHRY and CDR2 SYGVKD. The ends were cut back, 5 bases at V and 8 bases at J, with 16 bases in the middle. Here the CDR3 reads CAISTGSLDDEQFF. The DNA for the CDR3 is TGTGCCATCAGTACAGGCTCTCTCGACGATGAGCAGTTCTTC.

The chain has TRBV7-9 and TRBJ2-2, with TRBD1 as a possible D gene (5 bases). The V gene lost 2 bases and the J gene lost 3 bases, with 7 bases spanning the gap. Per the germline V gene, CDR1 is SEHNR and CDR2 is FQNEAQ (reference sequence). The CDR3 is made up of 14 amino acids. CDR3 coding DNA: TGTGCCAGCAGCTTACTCAGGGACACCGGGGAGCTGTTTTTT. Translated: CASSLLRDTGELFF.

V gene TRBV10-3 combines with J gene TRBJ2-3; 10 nucleotides line up with TRBD1. Germline lookup yields CDR1 ENHRY and CDR2 SYGVKD. The CDR3 has 14 residues. With 10 bases clipped from V and 4 bases from J, the junction kept 8 bases outside the gene matches. CDR3 sequence reads: CANAQGTGADTQYF. Here the CDR3 DNA reads TGTGCCAACGCGCAGGGGACAGGGGCAGATACGCAGTATTTT.

The chain carries TRBV5-1 and TRBJ1-5, with TRBD1 as a possible D gene (5 bases). Germline CDR1 reads SGHRS; CDR2 reads YFSETQ. The V and J ends lost 0 bases and 6 bases respectively, with 13 bases between them. The CDR3 extends over 15 amino acids. The CDR3 spells CASSLDSGGGQPQHF. CDR3 nucleotides: TGCGCCAGCAGCTTGGACTCCGGGGGGGGTCAGCCCCAGCATTTT.

CDR3 DNA sequence: TGTGCCAGCAGCCAAGACGGGGTTGGCACTGAAGCTTTCTTT. Translation gives CASSQDGVGTEAFF. The rearrangement links TRBV3-1 (or the pseudogene TRBV3-2) to TRBJ1-1; no clear D gene. This CDR3 contains 14 residues. Germline V gives CDR1 LGHDT, CDR2 YNNKEL (reference sequence). Deletions cut 0 bases from V and 4 bases from J, with 9 bases between.

This clone was seen only a few times. V gene TRBV2 combines with J gene TRBJ1-5, with 8 bases matching TRBD1. Per the germline V gene, CDR1 is SNHLY and CDR2 is FYNNEI. The CDR3 is 13 amino acids. The junction had 3 bases not matched to a gene; V was cut back by 6 bases and J by 5 bases. This CDR3 reads CASSQGADQPQHF. The CDR3 bases are TGTGCCAGCAGCCAGGGGGCTGATCAGCCCCAGCATTTT.

This rearrangement joins TRBV18 to TRBJ2-7; D not certain. The germline V gene has CDR1 KGHSH and CDR2 LQKENI. The V end lost 3 bases, the J end lost 1 base, and 10 bases lay between the germline ends. The CDR3 is 14 amino acids. The CDR3 loop is CASSPLAVSYEQYF. The CDR3, as DNA: TGTGCCAGCTCACCGTTGGCGGTGTCCTACGAGCAGTACTTC.

This clone was seen just once. The chain combines TRBV3-1 (or the pseudogene TRBV3-2) with TRBJ2-7, with a possible D match to TRBD1 (6 bases). CDR1 and CDR2 from the germline V gene are LGHDT and YNNKEL (reference sequence). V was shortened by 5 bases and J by 0 bases, with 14 bases between the two germline ends. The CDR3 sequence is 15 residues long. The DNA for the CDR3 is TGTGCCAGCAGCTTCACAAGGACAGCCTCCTACGAGCAGTACTTC. This encodes CASSFTRTASYEQYF.

The chain is built from TRBV29-1 and TRBJ1-2; D is uncertain. CDR3 length equals 13 residues. The germline V gene encodes CDR1 SQVTM and CDR2 ANQGSEA. V was cut by 3 bases and J by 4 bases, with 12 bases left in between. In nucleotides, the CDR3 is TGCAGCGTTGAGTCGGCAGGCGTCTATGGCTACACCTTC. Encoded protein: CSVESAGVYGYTF.

The chain has TRBV28 and TRBJ2-1, with D possibly matching TRBD1 (5 bases). V was cut by 5 bases and J by 4 bases, with 18 bases left in between. This CDR3 comprises 16 residues. Germline lookup yields CDR1 MDHEN and CDR2 SYDVKM. The CDR3 protein is CASSKTPAGLYNEQFF. The CDR3 nucleotides read TGTGCCAGCAGTAAAACCCCGGCAGGGCTTTACAATGAGCAGTTCTTC.

The J gene is TRBJ2-4, the V gene TRBV6-4, with D perhaps TRBD2 (6 bases). The V gene's germline CDR1 is MRHNA and CDR2 SNTAGT. CDR3 length: 15 amino acids. Trimming left V 3 bases short and J 8 bases short, with 17 bases between. CDR3 protein: CASSERGQGGYIQYF. The CDR3 DNA is TGTGCCAGCAGTGAAAGGGGCCAGGGAGGATACATTCAGTACTTC.

V usage is TRBV6-2 or TRBV6-3 and J usage is TRBJ2-1, with D possibly being TRBD2 (6 bases). Trimming stripped 6 bases from V and 8 bases from J, with 20 bases between. The CDR3 has 15 residues. CDR1 is MNHEY, CDR2 SVGEGT, per germline. CDR3 nucleotide sequence: TGTGCCAGCAGCCCGAGGACGGGGGTCGTGGATGAGCAGTTCTTC. Protein sequence: CASSPRTGVVDEQFF.

V is TRBV6-5 and J is TRBJ2-2, with D possibly being TRBD1 or TRBD2 (6 bases each). Germline CDR1 MNHEY, CDR2 SVGAGI. Between the trimmed V and J ends, which lost 8 bases and 5 bases, there was a span of 15 bases. The CDR3 has 14 amino acids. The CDR3 sequence is CASPPGAGTGELFF. CDR3 sequence (DNA): TGTGCCAGCCCCCCGGGGGCAGGGACCGGGGAGCTGTTTTTT.

The V call is TRBV7-8, the J call TRBJ1-2; TRBD1 might be the D (5 bases). CDR3 length equals 15 residues. The germline V and J ends were trimmed by 5 bases and 4 bases, with 17 bases remaining between them. In germline, CDR1 is SGHVS, CDR2 FQNEAQ. CDR3: CASSPDSFLLYGYTF. The DNA of the CDR3 is TGTGCCAGCAGCCCTGACAGTTTCTTACTCTATGGCTACACCTTC.

The J gene is TRBJ2-3, the V gene TRBV28; the match to TRBD2 covers 9 bases. The CDR3 is 16 amino acids. The V segment lost 5 bases and the J segment 4 bases; nucleotides outside the gene matches: 10. Germline-derived CDR1 and CDR2 are MDHEN and SYDVKM. This chain's CDR3 is CASSERVGGGADTQYF. CDR3 coding DNA: TGTGCCAGCAGTGAAAGGGTTGGCGGGGGGGCAGATACGCAGTATTTT.